The 6 T cell receptor beta chains in this list originate from one sample, sequenced in a study of shared clonotypes between healthy human individuals (dated by TCRdb to the early 2020s). CD8 naive samples were CD45RO-negative cells positively selected for CCR7, giving a CD45RA+CCR7+ population that excluded TemRA cells. Library creation used the immunoSEQ multiplex PCR assay. TCRdb carries this immuneACCESS record with in-frame sequences only. Its versions omit some clonotypes, under half of them owing to an unresolved V gene in the studies checked, with the rest unexplained. The sample profile shows roughly 890,000 clones; 80% to 95% of them were found once. The ten largest clones represent approximately 25% of the sample. The sample comprised naive CD8+ T cells sorted from blood. The cell subset or site label, read with the paper, signifies: CD45RA+CCR7+. These TCRs come from a man aged 30 to 39 in good health.

The V call is TRBV27, the J call TRBJ2-5; D is tentatively TRBD1 or TRBD2 (5 bases each). Trimming pared 2 bases from V and 5 bases from J, leaving 15 bases between. The CDR3 sequence is 15 residues long. CDR1 and CDR2 (germline): MNHEY, SMNVEV (reference sequence). CDR3 sequence reads: CASSLRAAWGETQYF. The CDR3 DNA follows: TGTGCCAGCAGTTTAAGAGCCGCCTGGGGGGAGACCCAGTACTTC.

The rearrangement uses TRBV1 and TRBJ2-3; no check of the table's D call, TRBD2, against the DNA was made. TRBV1 is designated a pseudogene. The CDR3 has 14 amino acids. The CDR3 sequence: CTSTGGPPTDTQYF. CDR3 in DNA: TGCACCAGCACCGGGGGTCCCCCCACAGATACGCAGTATTTT.

J is TRBJ2-3 and V is TRBV28; TRBD1 matches 8 bases. This CDR3 is 16 amino acids long. Germline CDR1 MDHEN, CDR2 SYDVKM. V shed 4 bases and J 4 bases; nucleotides not matched to a gene: 10. CDR3 protein: CASSSTGGGGADTQYF. CDR3 sequence (DNA): TGTGCCAGCAGTTCCACAGGGGGTGGAGGGGCAGATACGCAGTATTTT.

The chain has TRBV7-9 and TRBJ2-7; weak D call: TRBD2 (5 bases). This CDR3 has 13 amino acids. Germline CDR1 is SEHNR and CDR2 is FQNEAQ (reference sequence). Trimming removed 2 bases at V and 3 bases at J, with 8 bases between. CDR3 nucleotides: TGTGCCAGCAGCTTAACTAGTCGCTACGAGCAGTACTTC. Protein: CASSLTSRYEQYF.

The chain has TRBV27 and TRBJ2-7, with unresolved D. The CDR3 is 13 amino acids. Germline CDR1 reads MNHEY; CDR2 reads SMNVEV (reference sequence). The V end was cut by 4 bases, the J end by 6 bases, with 13 bases between. In nucleotides, the CDR3 is TGTGCCAGCAGTTCGATCCTAGTTACCGAGCAGTACTTC. It specifies CASSSILVTEQYF.

The CDR3 DNA sequence: TGTGCCATCAAGGTGGGGGGGACAACAGCTGAAGGCTACACCTTC. It codes for CAIKVGGTTAEGYTF. V gene TRBV10-3 combines with J gene TRBJ1-2; the D gene is possibly TRBD1 (6 bases). The length of the CDR3 is 15 residues. CDR1 is ENHRY, CDR2 SYGVKD, per germline. The ends were cut back, 7 bases at V and 8 bases at J, with 23 bases in the middle.